A single sample is the source of the 12 T cell receptor beta chains below, sequenced in a study of OX40 agonist ivuxolimab in advanced cancers. Clones were read by immunoSEQ multiplex PCR, and TCRdb kept only the in-frame ones, dropping some. Of tens of thousands of clones in the sample, 88% were seen once. Specimen: CD4+ or CD8+ T cells sorted from blood, collected in a trial of the OX40 agonist ivuxolimab. Receptor source: an adult with an advanced solid tumor such as melanoma, head and neck, liver or kidney cancer.

The chain couples TRBV27 to TRBJ1-2, with D uncertain. With 3 bases removed from V and 6 bases from J, the gap between germline ends came to 8 bases. The germline V gene has CDR1 MNHEY and CDR2 SMNVEV (reference sequence). This CDR3 spans 12 amino acids. CDR3 sequence reads: CASSFISDGYTF. DNA for the CDR3: TGTGCCAGCAGTTTTATAAGTGATGGCTACACCTTC.

This clone was counted between two and nine times. The chain is built from TRBV28 and TRBJ1-5; D remains unclear. V lost 6 bases and J lost 7, with 16 bases in between. Germline V gives CDR1 MDHEN, CDR2 SYDVKM. The CDR3 has 14 residues. CDR3 region: CASRYFSGFQPQHF. CDR3 nucleotide sequence: TGTGCCAGCAGATATTTTTCGGGGTTCCAGCCCCAGCATTTT.

The chain couples TRBV27 to TRBJ2-1; D tentatively fits TRBD1 or TRBD2 (5 bases each). V was shortened by 6 bases and J by 6 bases, with 21 bases between the two germline ends. The CDR3 extends over 16 amino acids. Germline V gene data show CDR1 as MNHEY and CDR2 as SMNVEV (reference sequence). CDR3 sequence: CASSPYSGTASNEQFF. CDR3 DNA sequence: TGTGCCAGCAGCCCATATTCAGGGACCGCTAGCAATGAGCAGTTCTTC.

This chain uses TRBV10-3 with TRBJ2-7; D may be TRBD1 (5 bases). Trimming removed 7 bases at V and 3 bases at J, with 7 bases between. The CDR3 has 11 residues. Germline CDR1 is ENHRY and CDR2 is SYGVKD. The CDR3 loop is CAITDSYEQYF. The CDR3 coding sequence is TGTGCCATCACTGACAGCTACGAGCAGTACTTC.

This clone was detected once. V usage is TRBV2 and J usage is TRBJ2-4, with unresolved D. CDR3 length: 14 amino acids. V lost 10 bases and J 0 bases, leaving 13 bases between the germline ends. CDR1 is SNHLY and CDR2 is FYNNEI in the germline V gene. DNA of the CDR3: TGTGCCACCGGCACGACGTTAGCCAAAAACATTCAGTACTTC. This gives the protein CATGTTLAKNIQYF.

V and J are TRBV5-6 and TRBJ1-1; no firm D call. Trimming took 3 bases from V and 1 from J, leaving 7 bases between them. Germline-derived CDR1 and CDR2 are SGHDT and YYEEEE. This CDR3 has 13 amino acids. CDR3 DNA sequence: TGTGCCAGCAGCTGGAGTCGGAACACTGAAGCTTTCTTT. Protein sequence: CASSWSRNTEAFF.

The J gene is TRBJ2-7, the V gene TRBV4-2; weak D call: TRBD1 (5 bases). The CDR3 is 15 amino acids. V was cut by 1 base and J by 2 bases, with 12 bases left in between. Germline assignment: CDR1 LGHNA and CDR2 YNFKEQ. In DNA form, the CDR3 reads TGTGCCAGCAGCCAAGGTCCGGACAACACCTACGAGCAGTACTTC. The encoded protein is CASSQGPDNTYEQYF.

This chain uses TRBV27 with TRBJ2-1, with TRBD2 matching over 9 bases. Germline V lookup: CDR1 MNHEY, CDR2 SMNVEV (reference sequence). This CDR3 is built from 13 residues. J gave up 5 bases and V 11 bases, and 7 bases lay outside the gene matches. The CDR3 loop is CAAATSGHNEQFF. The CDR3 nucleotides read TGTGCCGCGGCGACTAGCGGCCACAATGAGCAGTTCTTC.

The chain is built from TRBV4-1 and TRBJ2-5; tentatively, D is TRBD1 (5 bases). This CDR3 is built from 12 residues. Trimming removed 6 bases at V and 5 bases at J, with 10 bases between. The germline CDR1 and CDR2 sequences are MGHRA and YSYEKL. The CDR3 region has the DNA TGCGCCAGCAGTTTCGCAGGGGAGACCCAGTACTTC. It encodes CASSFAGETQYF.

As regards this clone: This sequence is one base from a far larger clone and is likely a read error. The gene calls are TRBV13 and TRBJ2-7; D ambiguous. This CDR3 has 13 amino acids. The germline CDR1 and CDR2 sequences are PRHDT and FYEKMQ (reference sequence). V was trimmed by 1 base and J by 0 bases, leaving 4 bases between them. The CDR3 DNA follows: TGTGCCAGCAGCTTAGTTAGCTCCTACGAGCAGTACTTC. The encoded protein is CASSLVSSYEQYF.

V and J are TRBV23-1 and TRBJ2-1; 11 bases line up with TRBD2. TRBV23-1 is classed as an ORF, of uncertain function. The J segment lost 0 bases and the V segment lost 0 bases, leaving 7 bases of the junction unmatched. The CDR3 consists of 19 residues. CDR3 DNA sequence: TGCGCCAGCAGTCAATCGTGGGTAGCGGGAGGGAGCTCCTACAATGAGCAGTTCTTC. Translating it yields CASSQSWVAGGSSYNEQFF.

The V call is TRBV19, the J call TRBJ1-2; possibly TRBD1 for D (5 bases). The CDR3 runs 14 residues. Trimming cost V 7 bases and J 0 bases, with 12 bases left between them. CDR1 is LNHDA and CDR2 is SQIVND in the germline V gene (reference sequence). The DNA of the CDR3 is TGTGCCAGTACCGAGGCGGGGGCTAACTATGGCTACACCTTC. The encoded protein is CASTEAGANYGYTF.